Listed here are 19 T cell receptor beta chains from one sample, sequenced in a study of STAT5B mutations in CD4+ large granular lymphocyte leukemia. The protocol was immunoSEQ multiplex PCR, while the TCRdb copy is restricted to in-frame clones and leaves out a portion. The sample shows around 34,000 clones, around four fifths of them seen only once. The source material was CD4+ T cells from blood buffy coats. The receptors derive from a human donor in good health.

The V and J genes are TRBV5-1 and TRBJ1-3; TRBD1 agrees at 8 bases. Germline assignment: CDR1 SGHRS and CDR2 YFSETQ. V shed 2 bases, J shed 4 bases, and the junction held 5 bases outside the gene matches. This CDR3 has 15 residues. CDR3 residues: CASSLRTGSGNTIYF. DNA for the CDR3: TGCGCCAGCAGCTTACGGACAGGGTCCGGAAACACCATATATTTT.

This chain uses TRBV10-1 with TRBJ1-1; D remains ambiguous. CDR1 and CDR2 (germline): WNHNN, SYGVQD (reference sequence). CDR3 length: 14 amino acids. Trimming cost V 4 bases and J 4 bases, with 13 bases left between them. Written as DNA, the CDR3 is TGCGCCAGCAGTGCCGGCGGAGTGGGCACTGAAGCTTTCTTT. It is translated as CASSAGGVGTEAFF.

The gene calls are TRBV9 and TRBJ2-3; D is possibly TRBD1 or TRBD2 (6 bases each). The CDR3 spans 18 residues. The V and J ends lost 0 bases and 2 bases respectively, with 19 bases between them. Germline V CDR1 and CDR2: SGDLS, YYNGEE. CDR3 sequence reads: CASSVAFWGATDTDTQYF. The CDR3, as DNA: TGTGCCAGCAGCGTAGCCTTCTGGGGGGCGACAGACACAGATACGCAGTATTTT.

This rearrangement joins TRBV4-3 to TRBJ2-6; a weak D match, TRBD1 (5 bases). Trimming removed 0 bases at V and 1 base at J, with 10 bases between. This CDR3 contains 17 residues. CDR1 is LGHNA, CDR2 YSLEER, per germline. CDR3 sequence reads: CASSQEVQGSGANVLTF. The CDR3 DNA is TGCGCCAGCAGCCAAGAAGTTCAGGGTTCTGGGGCCAACGTCCTGACTTTC.

The chain joins TRBV12-5 to TRBJ2-2, with D possibly matching TRBD1 (6 bases). Trimming pared 7 bases from V and 3 bases from J, leaving 18 bases between. The V gene's germline CDR1 is LGHNT and CDR2 FRNRAP. The length of the CDR3 is 16 residues. The DNA for the CDR3 is TGTGCTAGTGCCTTAGGAAGGGCAGGGGACACCGGGGAGCTGTTTTTT. This gives the protein CASALGRAGDTGELFF.

The chain employs TRBV19 and TRBJ1-5; TRBD1 aligns across 11 bases. Trimming cost V 3 bases and J 6 bases; bases outside gene matches: 7. The germline V gene has CDR1 LNHDA and CDR2 SQIVND (reference sequence). The CDR3 runs to 16 residues. CDR3 sequence (DNA): TGTGCCAGTAGTATGGACAGGGGGCGAAGAAGTCAGCCCCAGCATTTT. This codes for CASSMDRGRRSQPQHF.

The genes are TRBV6-5 and TRBJ1-5; unclear D gene. CDR1 and CDR2 (germline): MNHEY, SVGAGI. The length of the CDR3 is 11 residues. V lost 9 bases, J lost 5 bases, and 8 bases lay in between. The CDR3 nucleotides read TGTGCCAGAGGGAAGGATCAGCCCCAGCATTTT. It codes for CARGKDQPQHF.

The V and J genes are TRBV2 and TRBJ1-5; D is undetermined. The V gene's germline CDR1 is SNHLY and CDR2 FYNNEI. V was cut by 5 bases and J by 11 bases, with 16 bases left in between. The CDR3 has 13 amino acids. The CDR3 region is CASSTGPRSAQHF. The CDR3 nucleotides read TGTGCCAGCAGTACCGGGCCCCGATCCGCCCAGCATTTT.

This clone has a handful of counts. The gene calls are TRBV30 and TRBJ2-7; 7 bases fit TRBD2. CDR3 length: 13 amino acids. The V gene end was trimmed by 1 base and the J gene end by 3 bases; junction bases not matched to a gene: 3. CDR1 is GTSNPN and CDR2 is SVGIG in the germline V gene (reference sequence). CDR3 residues: CAWSDGGSYEQYF. In DNA form, the CDR3 reads TGTGCCTGGAGTGATGGCGGGAGCTACGAGCAGTACTTC. The whole variable domain, filled in from reference TRBV30 and TRBJ2-7, reads SQTIHQWPATLVQPVGSPLSLECTVEGTSNPNLYWYRQAAGRGLQLLFYSVGIGQISSEVPQNLSASRPQDRQFILSSKKLLLSDSGFYLCAWSDGGSYEQYFGPGTRLTVT.

This sequence joins TRBV5-4 and TRBJ1-1; D is possibly TRBD1 (5 bases). The V and J ends lost 4 bases and 8 bases respectively, with 12 bases between them. Per the germline V gene, CDR1 is SGHNT and CDR2 is YYREEE (reference sequence). The CDR3 sequence is 12 residues long. CDR3 residues: CASSPLSGEAFF. DNA of the CDR3: TGTGCCAGCAGCCCGCTATCAGGGGAAGCTTTCTTT.

There are a few counts of this clone. This chain uses TRBV5-6 with TRBJ1-1, with D hard to call. The CDR3 contains 13 residues. Germline CDR1 and CDR2: SGHDT and YYEEEE. Trimming cost V 4 bases and J 8 bases, with 15 bases left between them. The CDR3 sequence: CASSHQVRVEAFF. Written as DNA, the CDR3 is TGTGCCAGCAGCCATCAGGTGAGGGTGGAAGCTTTCTTT.

This clone was observed a handful of times. This rearrangement joins TRBV5-4 to TRBJ1-3; D remains ambiguous. V was trimmed by 4 bases and J by 0 bases, leaving 14 bases between them. The CDR3 length is 16 residues. The V gene's germline CDR1 is SGHNT and CDR2 YYREEE (reference sequence). The CDR3 here is CASSAQQTDSGNTIYF. The CDR3 DNA reads TGTGCCAGCAGCGCACAACAAACCGACTCTGGAAACACCATATATTTT.

As DNA, the CDR3 is TGTGCCAGCAGAAAACAGGGGGCTAGCGGTTCCTACGAGCAGTACTTC. It yields the protein CASRKQGASGSYEQYF. The chain combines TRBV11-1 with TRBJ2-7; TRBD1 matches 9 bases. CDR3 size: 16 residues. J gave up 1 base and V 6 bases, and 10 bases lay outside the gene matches. The germline gives CDR1 SGHAT, CDR2 FQDESV (reference sequence).

This chain uses TRBV6-1 with TRBJ1-2, with D possibly matching TRBD1 (6 bases). CDR1 and CDR2 from the germline V gene are MNHNS and SASEGT. Trimming took 3 bases from V and 5 from J, leaving 19 bases between them. This CDR3 region has 16 residues. Here the CDR3 DNA reads TGTGCCAGCAGTGAGTCGCAGTCGGGAACAGGGTATGGCTACACCTTC. Amino acids: CASSESQSGTGYGYTF.

V gene TRBV7-3 combines with J gene TRBJ2-2; D unclear. CDR1 and CDR2 from the germline V gene are SGHTA and FQGTGA. The CDR3 is made up of 15 amino acids. V dropped 2 bases and J dropped 5 bases, with 12 bases sitting between them. CDR3: CASSLVRVGTGELFF. The CDR3 nucleotides are TGTGCCAGCAGCTTAGTACGGGTTGGGACCGGGGAGCTGTTTTTT.

This clone was picked up a small number of times. The V and J genes are TRBV7-9 and TRBJ2-7; TRBD2 matches 7 bases. V lost 8 bases, J lost 4 bases, and 11 bases stayed unmatched. The CDR3 is made up of 14 amino acids. CDR1 is SEHNR and CDR2 is FQNEAQ in the germline V gene (reference sequence). Here the CDR3 reads CASLPPGLRYEQYF. DNA of the CDR3: TGTGCCAGCCTCCCTCCGGGACTACGGTACGAGCAGTACTTC.

The CDR3, as DNA: TGTGCCAGCTCAGACATAGCGGCTACCTACGAGCAGTACTTC. Its translation is CASSDIAATYEQYF. This chain links TRBV18 with TRBJ2-7, with D tentatively TRBD2 (6 bases). The V and J ends lost 5 bases and 2 bases respectively, with 13 bases between them. CDR1 and CDR2 (germline): KGHSH, LQKENI. The CDR3 spans 14 residues.

The table lists this clone with a count of one. The chain is built from TRBV27 and TRBJ2-1; D is undetermined. The germline V and J ends were trimmed by 5 bases and 6 bases, with 17 bases remaining between them. The germline gives CDR1 MNHEY, CDR2 SMNVEV (reference sequence). CDR3 size: 15 residues. DNA for the CDR3: TGTGCCAGCAGTAAAGACTCCCCCATAATCAATGAGCAGTTCTTC. Its protein product is CASSKDSPIINEQFF.

The V and J genes are TRBV27 and TRBJ2-3; D remains unclear. The CDR3 has 13 amino acids. CDR1 is MNHEY and CDR2 is SMNVEV in the germline V gene (reference sequence). V was clipped by 5 bases and J by 4 bases, with 10 bases between them. The CDR3 loop is CASSPIQSDTQYF. DNA for the CDR3: TGTGCCAGCAGTCCTATACAGTCAGATACGCAGTATTTT.